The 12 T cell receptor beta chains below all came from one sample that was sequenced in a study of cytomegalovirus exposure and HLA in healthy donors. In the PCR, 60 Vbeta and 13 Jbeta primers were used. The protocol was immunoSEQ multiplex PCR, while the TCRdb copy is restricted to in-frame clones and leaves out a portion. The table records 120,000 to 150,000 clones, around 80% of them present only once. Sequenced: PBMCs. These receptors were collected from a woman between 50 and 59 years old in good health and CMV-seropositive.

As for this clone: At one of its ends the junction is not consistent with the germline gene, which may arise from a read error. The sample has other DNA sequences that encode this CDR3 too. CDR3 amino acids: CASSPVPTGLNTEAFF. For the CDR3, the DNA is TGCGCCAGCAGCCCGGTACCGACAGGCTTGAACACCGAAGCTTTCTTT. The chain joins TRBV5-1 to TRBJ1-1; D perhaps matches TRBD1 (6 bases). The CDR3 covers 16 residues. CDR1 is SGHRS, CDR2 YFSETQ, per germline.

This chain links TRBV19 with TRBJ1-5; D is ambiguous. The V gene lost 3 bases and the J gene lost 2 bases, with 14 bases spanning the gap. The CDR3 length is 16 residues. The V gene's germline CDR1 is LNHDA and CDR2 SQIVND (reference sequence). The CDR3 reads CASSIEARRGNQPQHF. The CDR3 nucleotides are TGTGCCAGTAGTATTGAAGCAAGGAGGGGCAATCAGCCCCAGCATTTT.

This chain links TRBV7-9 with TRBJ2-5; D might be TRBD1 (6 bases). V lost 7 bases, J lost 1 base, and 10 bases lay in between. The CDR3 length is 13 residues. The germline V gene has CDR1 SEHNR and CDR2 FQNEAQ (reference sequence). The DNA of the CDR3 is TGTGCCAGCATCCAGGACAGCCAAGAGACCCAGTACTTC. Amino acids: CASIQDSQETQYF.

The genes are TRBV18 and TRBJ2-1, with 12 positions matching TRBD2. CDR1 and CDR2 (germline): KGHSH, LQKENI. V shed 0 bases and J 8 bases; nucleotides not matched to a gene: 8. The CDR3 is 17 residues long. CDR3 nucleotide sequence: TGTGCCAGCTCACCACCCCTCGCTAGCGGGGGGGCCTATGAGCAGTTCTTC. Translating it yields CASSPPLASGGAYEQFF.

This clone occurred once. This CDR3 reads CASSENGWRYGYTF. The CDR3 bases are TGTGCCAGCAGTGAAAACGGGTGGCGGTATGGCTACACCTTC. J is TRBJ1-2 and V is TRBV2; no definite D call. Germline V CDR1 and CDR2: SNHLY, FYNNEI. V was trimmed by 2 bases and J by 5 bases, leaving 12 bases between them. The CDR3 totals 14 residues.

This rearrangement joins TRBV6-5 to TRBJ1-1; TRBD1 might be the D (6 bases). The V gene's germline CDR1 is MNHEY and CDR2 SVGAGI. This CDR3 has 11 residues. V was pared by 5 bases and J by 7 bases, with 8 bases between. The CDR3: CASSQGIEAFF. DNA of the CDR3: TGTGCCAGCAGTCAGGGGATTGAAGCTTTCTTT.

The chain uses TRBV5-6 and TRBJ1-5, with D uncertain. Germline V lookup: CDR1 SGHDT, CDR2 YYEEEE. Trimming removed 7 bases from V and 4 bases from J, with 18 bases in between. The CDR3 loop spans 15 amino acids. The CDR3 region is CASRLGAYSNQPQHF. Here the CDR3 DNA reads TGTGCCAGCCGCCTGGGCGCGTATAGTAATCAGCCCCAGCATTTT.

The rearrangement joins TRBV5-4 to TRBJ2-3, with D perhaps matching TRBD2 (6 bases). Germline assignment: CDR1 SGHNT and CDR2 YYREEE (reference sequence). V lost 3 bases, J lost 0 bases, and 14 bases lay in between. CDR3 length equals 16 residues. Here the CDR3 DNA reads TGTGCCAGCAGCTCGGACGGCGGGGCTAGCACAGATACGCAGTATTTT. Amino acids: CASSSDGGASTDTQYF.

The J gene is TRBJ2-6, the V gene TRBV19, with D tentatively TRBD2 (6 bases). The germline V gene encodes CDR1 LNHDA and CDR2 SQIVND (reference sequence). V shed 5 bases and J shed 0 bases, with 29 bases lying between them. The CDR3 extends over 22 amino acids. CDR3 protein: CASSSFFWDGRAGLSGANVLTF. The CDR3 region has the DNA TGTGCCAGTAGTTCGTTTTTTTGGGACGGTAGGGCGGGGCTCTCTGGGGCCAACGTCCTGACTTTC.

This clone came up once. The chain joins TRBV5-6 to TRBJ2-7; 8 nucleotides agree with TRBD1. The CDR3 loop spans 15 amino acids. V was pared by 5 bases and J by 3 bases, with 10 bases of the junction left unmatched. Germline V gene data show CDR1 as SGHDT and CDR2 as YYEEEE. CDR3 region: CASSYRDRFNYEQYF. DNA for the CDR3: TGTGCCAGCAGTTACCGGGACAGGTTTAACTACGAGCAGTACTTC. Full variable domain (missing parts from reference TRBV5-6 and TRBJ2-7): DAGVTQSPTHLIKTRGQQVTLRCSPKSGHDTVSWYQQALGQGPQFIFQYYEEEERQRGNFPDRFSGHQFPNYSSELNVNALLLGDSALYLCASSYRDRFNYEQYFGPGTRLTVT.

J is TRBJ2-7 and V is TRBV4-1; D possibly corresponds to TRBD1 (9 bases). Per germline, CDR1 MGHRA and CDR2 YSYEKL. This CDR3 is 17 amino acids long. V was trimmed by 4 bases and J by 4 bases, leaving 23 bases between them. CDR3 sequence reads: CASSPTGGGGFLYEQYF. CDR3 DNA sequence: TGCGCCAGCAGCCCCACAGGGGGCGGGGGGTTCTTATACGAGCAGTACTTC.

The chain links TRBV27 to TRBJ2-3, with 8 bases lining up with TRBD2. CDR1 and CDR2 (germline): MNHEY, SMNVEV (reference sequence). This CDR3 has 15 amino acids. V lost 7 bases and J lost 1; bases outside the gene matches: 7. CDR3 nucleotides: TGTGCCAGCACCCTTGTGCGGGGGGGCACAGATACGCAGTATTTT. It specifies CASTLVRGGTDTQYF.